One sample yielded the 23 T cell receptor beta chains listed below, sequenced in a study of blood T cell repertoires in COVID-19 (dated by TCRdb to 2019 to 2021). Libraries were built with the immunoSEQ multiplex PCR assay. TCRdb took over this immuneACCESS table, retaining in-frame rearrangements with V and J assigned. Such tables are incomplete; in checked studies, under half of the missing clones stem from an unresolved V gene, and the remainder is unexplained. The sample includes fewer than 500,000 clones, with approximately 90% observed a single time. The ten largest clones capture around 1.1% of the sample. The sample comprised PBMCs or T cells enriched from blood (not recorded which). The origin of the receptors is a man aged 25-40 years who had recovered from COVID-19.

The V and J genes are TRBV18 and TRBJ1-4; TRBD1 matches 9 bases. After removal of 4 bases from V and 7 bases from J, the junction contained 10 bases not matched to a gene. The CDR3 is made up of 16 amino acids. Germline CDR1 KGHSH, CDR2 LQKENI. In DNA, the CDR3 is TGTGCCAGCTCACTAGCCCAACAGGGGGCGAGTGAAAAACTGTTTTTT. This translates into CASSLAQQGASEKLFF.

The chain carries TRBV18 and TRBJ1-3; the D gene is possibly TRBD1 (6 bases). The germline CDR1 and CDR2 sequences are KGHSH and LQKENI. This CDR3 comprises 14 residues. V dropped 3 bases and J dropped 4 bases, with 10 bases sitting between them. In DNA form, the CDR3 reads TGTGCCAGCTCACCCGCCAGGGGAGGAAACACCATATATTTT. Translating gives CASSPARGGNTIYF.

V and J are TRBV5-4 and TRBJ1-1; the D is unclear. Trimming stripped 0 bases from V and 1 base from J, with 10 bases between. CDR3 length: 15 residues. Per germline, CDR1 SGHNT and CDR2 YYREEE (reference sequence). As DNA, the CDR3 is TGTGCCAGCAGCTTGGTTTCCGGTCAGAACACTGAAGCTTTCTTT. It specifies CASSLVSGQNTEAFF.

The gene calls are TRBV13 and TRBJ1-3; tentative D call: TRBD1 (5 bases). V was cut by 0 bases and J by 0 bases, with 12 bases left in between. CDR1 and CDR2 (germline): PRHDT, FYEKMQ (reference sequence). This CDR3 has 17 residues. CDR3 loop: CASSLGGGTNSGNTIYF. The CDR3 nucleotides are TGTGCCAGCAGCTTAGGCGGGGGGACCAACTCTGGAAACACCATATATTTT.

This chain uses TRBV28 with TRBJ1-2; 11 nucleotides agree with TRBD1. Germline V gene sequence: CDR1 MDHEN, CDR2 SYDVKM. This CDR3 region has 16 residues. V lost 5 bases and J lost 7; bases outside the gene matches: 12. In DNA form, the CDR3 reads TGTGCCAGCAGTCGCCTGTTTGGACAGGGGGCAGGTGGCTACACCTTC. It specifies CASSRLFGQGAGGYTF.

This clone was detected only once. The V gene is TRBV7-6, the J gene TRBJ2-3; 12 nucleotides line up with TRBD2. Per germline, CDR1 SGHVS and CDR2 FNYEAQ. This CDR3 is built from 16 residues. With 5 bases clipped from V and 3 bases from J, the junction kept 6 bases outside the gene matches. DNA of the CDR3: TGTGCCAGCAGCGCTCGACTAGCGGGAGAAACAGATACGCAGTATTTT. It codes for CASSARLAGETDTQYF.

V gene TRBV16 combines with J gene TRBJ2-4; 7 bases fit TRBD1. V was pared by 4 bases and J by 8 bases, with 2 bases of the junction left unmatched. In germline, CDR1 is KGHSY, CDR2 FQNENV. This CDR3 has 12 amino acids. The CDR3 reads CASSPDRHIQYF. In nucleotides, the CDR3 is TGTGCCAGCAGCCCGGACAGGCACATTCAGTACTTC.

V gene TRBV7-9 combines with J gene TRBJ2-7; D unresolved. CDR1 SEHNR and CDR2 FQNEAQ come from the germline V gene (reference sequence). The CDR3 sequence is 13 residues long. Trimming pared 2 bases from V and 4 bases from J, leaving 9 bases between. The CDR3 loop is CASSLPGSYEQYF. In DNA form, the CDR3 reads TGTGCCAGCAGCTTACCAGGTTCGTACGAGCAGTACTTC.

V and J are TRBV10-3 and TRBJ2-5, with 7 bases lining up with TRBD2. The CDR3 runs to 12 residues. V was pared by 10 bases and J by 2 bases, with 4 bases of the junction left unmatched. The germline CDR1 and CDR2 sequences are ENHRY and SYGVKD. Here the CDR3 reads CASQREQETQYF. The CDR3 bases are TGTGCCAGCCAGCGGGAACAAGAGACCCAGTACTTC.

The CDR3 is CASSPPRGGPRRELFF. The CDR3 region has the DNA TGTGCCAGCAGTCCACCCCGCGGGGGGCCAAGACGGGAGCTGTTTTTT. The chain recombines TRBV28 with TRBJ2-2; TRBD2 agrees at 8 bases. This CDR3 is 16 amino acids long. V was pared by 5 bases and J by 9 bases, with 14 bases of the junction left unmatched. Germline CDR1 reads MDHEN; CDR2 reads SYDVKM.

V is TRBV2 and J is TRBJ2-1; TRBD2 agrees at 12 bases. CDR1 and CDR2 (germline): SNHLY, FYNNEI. The CDR3 is made up of 15 amino acids. J was trimmed by 7 bases and V by 6 bases; bases with no gene match: 7. The chain's CDR3 is CASRAFGTSGNEQFF. The CDR3 DNA reads TGTGCCAGCAGGGCGTTCGGGACTAGCGGGAATGAGCAGTTCTTC.

This rearrangement joins TRBV20-1 to TRBJ2-5; D call uncertain. The V end lost 3 bases, the J end lost 3 bases, and 11 bases lay between the germline ends. This CDR3 has 13 residues. Germline V lookup: CDR1 DFQATT, CDR2 SNEGSKA (reference sequence). The DNA of the CDR3 is TGCAGTGCTAGTAATCCGTTAGAAGAGACCCAGTACTTC. Translating it yields CSASNPLEETQYF.

In its sample, this clone was seen once. The rearrangement uses TRBV19 and TRBJ1-2; TRBD1 aligns across 7 bases. The V gene's germline CDR1 is LNHDA and CDR2 SQIVND (reference sequence). V shed 3 bases, J shed 1 base, and the junction held 5 bases outside the gene matches. This CDR3 region has 15 residues. The DNA of the CDR3 is TGTGCCAGTAGTATTTGGACAGGCGGTAACTATGGCTACACCTTC. Translated: CASSIWTGGNYGYTF.

The chain has TRBV28 and TRBJ2-7; 8 bases agree with TRBD1. From germline, CDR1 is MDHEN and CDR2 SYDVKM. J was trimmed by 5 bases and V by 5 bases; bases with no gene match: 8. CDR3 length equals 14 residues. CDR3 in amino acids: CASSPLGQGHEQYF. CDR3 in DNA: TGTGCCAGCAGTCCACTTGGACAGGGCCACGAGCAGTACTTC.

V is TRBV10-2 and J is TRBJ1-4; 8 bases match TRBD1. J lost 7 bases, V lost 4 bases, and 8 bases had no gene match. Germline values: CDR1 WSHSY, CDR2 SAAADI. This CDR3 comprises 15 residues. CDR3 sequence reads: CASSGNRGRGEKLFF. The CDR3 DNA sequence: TGCGCCAGCAGTGGGAACAGGGGGAGAGGTGAAAAACTGTTTTTT.

This sequence joins TRBV28 and TRBJ2-6; D gene uncertain. The V end was cut by 8 bases, the J end by 0 bases, with 8 bases between. The CDR3 runs to 14 residues. Germline CDR1 and CDR2: MDHEN and SYDVKM. In DNA form, the CDR3 reads TGTGCCAGCGGCATGTCCTCTGGGGCCAACGTCCTGACTTTC. It codes for CASGMSSGANVLTF.

The rearrangement uses TRBV5-1 and TRBJ1-2; the D gene is possibly TRBD1 (5 bases). There are 15 residues in the CDR3. CDR1 is SGHRS and CDR2 is YFSETQ in the germline V gene. V was cut by 0 bases and J by 0 bases, with 9 bases left in between. The CDR3 spells CASSLDRTSNYGYTF. The CDR3 nucleotides read TGCGCCAGCAGCTTGGACAGGACCTCTAACTATGGCTACACCTTC.

This chain joins TRBV12-3 or TRBV12-4 and TRBJ2-7, with 7 bases lining up with TRBD1. The CDR3 is 12 amino acids. V shed 6 bases, J shed 5 bases, and the junction held 4 bases outside the gene matches. This CDR3 reads CASRQGTHEQYF. Here the CDR3 DNA reads TGTGCCAGCAGACAGGGGACCCACGAGCAGTACTTC.

The V call is TRBV5-1, the J call TRBJ2-7; 10 bases are shared with TRBD1. The CDR3 runs to 17 residues. The V gene's germline CDR1 is SGHRS and CDR2 YFSETQ. Trimming at V came to 4 bases and at J to 2 bases, leaving 12 bases not matched to a gene. The CDR3 bases are TGCGCCAGCAGCCTCGGACCACCGGGACAGGGGCCCTACGAGCAGTACTTC. This translates into CASSLGPPGQGPYEQYF.

This clone was picked up a small number of times. This chain connects TRBV27 to TRBJ2-1; D is unresolved. Germline CDR1 and CDR2: MNHEY and SMNVEV (reference sequence). Deletions cut 8 bases from V and 5 bases from J, with 4 bases between. The CDR3 length is 10 residues. CDR3 residues: CASGNNEQFF. CDR3 in DNA: TGTGCCAGCGGCAACAATGAGCAGTTCTTC.

The chain combines TRBV4-2 with TRBJ2-7; D uncertain. Trimming took off 3 bases at V and 4 bases at J, with 7 bases between the two ends. The germline gives CDR1 LGHNA, CDR2 YNFKEQ. This CDR3 comprises 12 residues. Here the CDR3 DNA reads TGTGCCAGCAGCCAGAATCGGTACGAGCAGTACTTC. Amino acid sequence: CASSQNRYEQYF.

The V gene is TRBV5-1, the J gene TRBJ2-1; D is uncertain. Germline assignment: CDR1 SGHRS and CDR2 YFSETQ. There are 15 residues in the CDR3. The V and J ends lost 4 bases and 7 bases respectively, with 18 bases between them. CDR3 bases: TGCGCCAGCAGCCGAACTTATAGCAGCCGGAATGAGCAGTTCTTC. Its translation is CASSRTYSSRNEQFF.

The chain links TRBV5-6 to TRBJ2-7; D ambiguous. V lost 3 bases and J 6 bases, leaving 10 bases between the germline ends. Germline assignment: CDR1 SGHDT and CDR2 YYEEEE. The CDR3 length is 12 residues. Here the CDR3 reads CASSSQVGEQYF. The CDR3 nucleotides read TGTGCCAGCAGCTCCCAGGTGGGCGAGCAGTACTTC. The full variable domain, its missing parts supplied by reference TRBV5-6 and TRBJ2-7, is DAGVTQSPTHLIKTRGQQVTLRCSPKSGHDTVSWYQQALGQGPQFIFQYYEEEERQRGNFPDRFSGHQFPNYSSELNVNALLLGDSALYLCASSSQVGEQYFGPGTRLTVT.